Detailed here is one T cell receptor beta chain. The antigen is undetermined. RNA transcripts yielded amplified TCR beta CDR3 regions. RT-PCR was first run with HTBI primers, then multiplex PCR in a second round. Using its own MiXCR run on the multiplex PCR reads, TCRdb lists one record per CDR3 protein. Here the sample spans over a million distinct CDR3 sequences, about 36% being singletons. The data derive from a study of Graves' ophthalmopathy and Graves' hyperthyroidism. Whole-study findings and limits: From stable hyperthyroidism, ophthalmopathy was separated by a 13-signature model with 85% to 90% sensitivity and over 70% specificity.

The CDR3 spans 14 residues. Trimming took 4 bases from V and 2 from J, leaving 9 bases between them. Germline-derived CDR1 and CDR2 are SGHTA and FQGNSA. Sequenced sample: peripheral blood or thyroid tissue (not recorded which). The chain is built from TRBV7-2 and TRBJ1-5; D perhaps matches TRBD1 (6 bases). This clonotype was sampled from an adult man with Graves' hyperthyroidism. CDR3 loop: CASSWTVGNQPQHF. Written as DNA, the CDR3 is TGTGCCAGCAGCTGGACAGTCGGCAATCAGCCCCAGCATTTT. Supplemented by reference TRBV7-2 and TRBJ1-5, the full variable domain reads GAGVSQSPSNKVTEKGKDVELRCDPISGHTALYWYRQSLGQGLEFLIYFQGNSAPDKSGLPSDRFSAERTGGSVSTLTIQRTQQEDSAVYLCASSWTVGNQPQHFGDGTRLSIL.